The rows below give T cell receptor beta chains drawn from one sample of a study of CD8 T cells in ankylosing spondylitis. TCRdb analysed the 5' RACE reads with MiXCR anew, one entry per CDR3 protein. The profile covers 150,000 to 200,000 distinct CDR3 sequences, with 10% to 15% appearing a single time and roughly 11% taken by the ten largest. Sequencing was carried out using blood, either unsorted or a sorted T cell fraction (not recorded which). The source is a female donor with ankylosing spondylitis or in good health (not recorded which). Each CDR3 is given with its conserved first and last residue. Fields, in order: J gene, V gene, clone size, D gene, CDR3 length, CDR3 protein, CDR3 DNA. A D gene is named only where the DNA matches it firmly. Rows may omit the clone size; those that give it use once, few, many or a size class.

>TRBJ1-6|TRBV27|many|NA|12
CASSYRESPLHF
TGTGCCAGCAGTTACAGGGAATCACCCCTCCACTTT
>TRBJ2-2|TRBV24-1|many|NA|14
CATSARGGAGELFF
TGTGCCACCAGTGCCCGGGGCGGGGCCGGGGAGCTGTTTTTT
>TRBJ2-2|TRBV28|many|NA|16
CASSLDIRTYTGELFF
TGTGCCAGCAGTTTGGATATCCGGACGTACACCGGGGAGCTGTTTTTT
>TRBJ2-1|TRBV7-3|many|TRBD2|15
CASSQSGSQYNEQFF
TGTGCCAGCAGCCAAAGCGGGAGTCAATACAATGAGCAGTTCTTC
>TRBJ2-3|TRBV12-3/TRBV12-4|many|TRBD2|14
CASSLSGGSDTQYF
TGTGCCAGCAGTTTGTCGGGGGGGTCAGATACGCAGTATTTT
>TRBJ2-1|TRBV6-2/TRBV6-3|few|TRBD2|13
CASSSGGTNEQFF
TGTGCCAGCAGCTCGGGGGGAACGAATGAGCAGTTCTTC
>TRBJ2-3|TRBV20-1|few|TRBD2|17
CSARDFIEGTREDTQYF
TGCAGTGCTAGAGATTTTATTGAGGGGACTAGGGAAGATACGCAGTATTTT
>TRBJ2-7|TRBV20-1|few|TRBD2|14
CSAGEGGSGHEQYF
TGCAGTGCTGGGGAGGGCGGGTCCGGACACGAGCAGTACTTC
>TRBJ2-2|TRBV5-1|many|TRBD2|15
CASSLDPGLAGELFF
TGCGCCAGCAGCTTGGACCCCGGACTAGCCGGGGAGCTGTTTTTT
>TRBJ1-6|TRBV29-1|many|TRBD1|17
CSVPGGRGPIYNSPLHF
TGCAGCGTACCGGGAGGCAGGGGGCCCATCTATAATTCACCCCTCCACTTT
>TRBJ1-2|TRBV7-9|many|NA|13
CASTGQGNYGYTF
TGTGCCAGCACCGGGCAGGGGAACTATGGCTACACCTTC
>TRBJ2-3|TRBV7-8|many|TRBD2|15
CASSLVGGSAFTQYF
TGTGCCAGCAGCTTAGTCGGCGGGAGCGCCTTTACGCAGTATTTT
>TRBJ2-7|TRBV7-2|NA|TRBD2|17
CASSLGLAGRPTYEQYF
TGTGCCAGCAGCTTAGGATTAGCGGGAAGACCTACATACGAGCAGTACTTC
>TRBJ2-5|TRBV20-1|many|NA|11
CSARAEETQYF
TGCAGTGCTAGAGCGGAAGAGACCCAGTACTTC
>TRBJ1-4|TRBV3-1|few|TRBD1|15
CASSYAGQGQEKLFF
TGTGCCAGCAGCTATGCGGGACAGGGACAAGAAAAACTGTTTTTT
>TRBJ2-1|TRBV5-5|many|TRBD2|15
CASSWTSGSGDEQFF
TGTGCCAGCAGCTGGACTAGCGGGAGCGGTGATGAGCAGTTCTTC
>TRBJ1-6|TRBV12-3/TRBV12-4|many|TRBD1|15
CASSDRGLLDSPLHF
TGTGCCAGCAGTGACAGGGGGCTATTAGATTCACCCCTCCACTTT
>TRBJ1-1|TRBV3-1|many|NA|15
CASSPPRRENTEAFF
TGTGCCAGCAGCCCACCCAGGAGGGAGAACACTGAAGCTTTCTTT
>TRBJ1-1|TRBV12-3/TRBV12-4|many|NA|14
CASSLAQSGTEAFF
TGTGCCAGCAGTTTAGCGCAGTCGGGAACTGAAGCTTTCTTT
>TRBJ1-5|TRBV20-1|NA|NA|14
CSARTGAGNQPQHF
TGCAGTGCTAGAACGGGGGCAGGCAATCAGCCCCAGCATTTT
>TRBJ2-1|TRBV12-3/TRBV12-4|many|NA|14
CASRRDAEHNEQFF
TGTGCCAGCAGGCGGGACGCGGAACACAATGAGCAGTTCTTC
>TRBJ2-1|TRBV20-1|few|NA|14
CSARSDQLIGEQFF
TGCAGTGCTAGAAGTGACCAACTTATCGGTGAGCAGTTCTTC
>TRBJ2-7|TRBV9|many|TRBD2|16
CASSAGLAGASGEQYF
TGTGCCAGCAGCGCGGGACTAGCGGGAGCGTCGGGGGAGCAGTACTTC
>TRBJ1-2|TRBV20-1|NA|TRBD1|13
CSARGVVDYGYTF
TGCAGTGCCAGGGGGGTGGTGGACTATGGCTACACCTTC
>TRBJ1-6|TRBV11-2|few|NA|16
CASSPQDGRDRSPLHF
TGTGCCAGCAGCCCCCAAGATGGCAGGGACCGATCACCCCTCCACTTT
>TRBJ2-7|TRBV7-2|NA|NA|15
CASSSDLQGTSEQYF
TGTGCCAGCAGCTCCGATTTACAGGGTACCTCCGAGCAGTACTTC
>TRBJ1-2|TRBV7-2|once|NA|13
CASSLEGGYGYAF
TGTGCCAGCAGCTTAGAGGGGGGCTATGGCTACGCCTTC
>TRBJ1-3|TRBV7-2|NA|NA|15
CASSLDQGSGYTIYF
TGTGCCAGCAGCTTAGATCAGGGCAGCGGATACACCATATATTTT
>TRBJ2-1|TRBV7-2|many|TRBD1|15
CASSLAGQGIYEQFF
TGTGCCAGCAGCTTAGCCGGACAGGGGATATACGAGCAGTTCTTC
>TRBJ1-5|TRBV4-2|few|NA|15
CASSQDARGNQPQHF
TGTGCCAGCAGCCAAGACGCCAGGGGCAATCAGCCCCAGCATTTT
>TRBJ2-1|TRBV29-1|many|NA|13
CSVSGSSYNEQFF
TGCAGCGTTTCCGGGAGCTCCTACAATGAGCAGTTCTTC
>TRBJ2-4|TRBV12-3/TRBV12-4|many|NA|15
CASSSQGHAKNIQYF
TGTGCCAGCAGTTCTCAAGGACACGCCAAAAACATTCAGTACTTC
>TRBJ2-4|TRBV5-1|many|NA|13
CASSLHGGNIQYF
TGCGCCAGCAGCCTACATGGGGGGAACATTCAGTACTTC
>TRBJ2-3|TRBV20-1|few|TRBD2|15
CSARDPSGDTDTQYF
TGCAGTGCTAGAGATCCGAGCGGGGACACAGATACGCAGTATTTT
>TRBJ2-3|TRBV7-3|few|TRBD2|19
CASSFSILKREGSPDTQYF
TGTGCCAGCAGCTTTTCCATTCTTAAGCGGGAGGGGAGTCCAGATACGCAGTATTTT
>TRBJ2-2|TRBV28|many|NA|15
CASSSLGAGTGELFF
TGTGCCAGCAGTTCCCTGGGGGCGGGGACCGGGGAGCTGTTTTTT
>TRBJ1-1|TRBV29-1|NA|NA|12
CSVSAANTEAFF
TGCAGCGTTAGTGCGGCGAACACTGAAGCTTTCTTT
>TRBJ2-3|TRBV12-3/TRBV12-4|many|NA|14
CASRAHSGTDTQYF
TGTGCCAGCAGAGCCCATAGCGGAACAGATACGCAGTATTTT
>TRBJ1-1|TRBV9|many|NA|14
CASSVVNTNTEAFF
TGTGCCAGCAGCGTAGTTAACACGAACACTGAAGCTTTCTTT
>TRBJ2-2|TRBV10-3|few|NA|14
CAIRPGQNTGELFF
TGTGCCATCAGACCGGGACAGAACACCGGGGAGCTGTTTTTT
>TRBJ2-7|TRBV12-3/TRBV12-4|many|TRBD1|13
CASSFSGGYEQYF
TGTGCCAGCAGTTTTTCAGGGGGCTACGAGCAGTACTTC
>TRBJ2-3|TRBV28|many|TRBD1|15
CASRLRQGAADTQYF
TGTGCCAGCCGTTTACGTCAGGGGGCCGCAGATACGCAGTATTTT
>TRBJ1-5|TRBV20-1|many|TRBD1|13
CSAVDRVDGAQHF
TGCAGTGCTGTTGACAGGGTAGACGGGGCCCAGCATTTT
>TRBJ2-7|TRBV7-2|many|TRBD1|15
CASSGGGTGEYEQYF
TGTGCCAGCAGCGGGGGCGGGACAGGGGAATACGAGCAGTACTTC
>TRBJ2-3|TRBV29-1|NA|NA|10
CSVHPDTQYF
TGCAGCGTCCACCCAGATACGCAGTATTTT
>TRBJ2-5|TRBV27|NA|NA|13
CASSLIYHETQYF
TGTGCCAGCAGTTTAATTTACCATGAGACCCAGTACTTC
>TRBJ2-3|TRBV18|few|NA|15
CASSPPEDSTDTQYF
TGTGCCAGCTCACCACCCGAAGATAGCACAGATACGCAGTATTTT
>TRBJ2-1|TRBV7-2|NA|NA|11
CATSQVGEQFF
TGTGCCACCAGCCAGGTGGGTGAGCAGTTCTTC
>TRBJ2-1|TRBV5-1|many|TRBD2|15
CASSVLAGVWNEQFF
TGCGCCAGCAGCGTACTAGCGGGAGTCTGGAATGAGCAGTTCTTC
>TRBJ2-2|TRBV12-3/TRBV12-4|many|NA|12
CASSRGTGELFF
TGTGCCAGCAGCAGGGGTACCGGGGAGCTGTTTTTT
>TRBJ2-3|TRBV7-9|many|TRBD2|16
CASSSLLAGVTDTQYF
TGTGCCAGCAGCTCACTACTAGCGGGAGTGACAGATACGCAGTATTTT